This entry describes one T cell receptor (beta chain). Its antigen is currently unknown. Having ophthalmopathy, the donors showed moderate-to-severe activity, CAS ≥3 and NOSPECS ≥4, with disease lasting under 3 months. PBMCs were obtained from roughly 9.7 ml of fresh peripheral blood. This specimen belongs to a study of Graves' ophthalmopathy and Graves' hyperthyroidism. Study information: The authors collected peripheral blood at initial diagnosis, before any treatment.

Findings of the study overall: In blood, most expanded thyroid clonotypes above 0.001 frequency were also detected.

Germline V gives CDR1 SQVTM, CDR2 ANQGSEA. This CDR3 comprises 12 residues. Amplifying from RNA transcripts, the study obtained TCR beta CDR3 regions. In the first round, RT-PCR was carried out with HTBI primers, and a multiplex PCR formed the second round. TCRdb itself ran the multiplex PCR reads through MiXCR, one entry per CDR3 protein. The sample lists some 750,000 distinct CDR3 sequences, 40% occurring once. The chain employs TRBV29-1 and TRBJ2-7; D is perhaps TRBD1 (6 bases). Judging by the DNA end, TRBJ2-5 fits better; the J call may be wrong. Sequences were obtained from peripheral blood. The clonotype comes from an adult man with Graves' ophthalmopathy. The CDR3 reads CSADRRTETQYF. CDR3 nucleotides: TGCAGCGCGGACAGACGCACAGAGACCCAGTACTTC.